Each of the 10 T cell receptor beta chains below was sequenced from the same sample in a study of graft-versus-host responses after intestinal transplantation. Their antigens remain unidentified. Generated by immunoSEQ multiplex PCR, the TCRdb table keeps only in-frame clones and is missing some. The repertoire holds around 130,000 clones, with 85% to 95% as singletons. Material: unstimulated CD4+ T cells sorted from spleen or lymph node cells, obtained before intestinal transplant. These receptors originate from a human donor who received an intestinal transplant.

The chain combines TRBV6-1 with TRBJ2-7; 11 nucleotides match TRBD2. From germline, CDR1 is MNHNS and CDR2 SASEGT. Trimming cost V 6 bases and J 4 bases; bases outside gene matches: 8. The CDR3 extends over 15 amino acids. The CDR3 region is CASRPGLAEYYEQYF. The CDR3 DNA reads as TGTGCCAGCAGGCCGGGACTAGCGGAGTATTACGAGCAGTACTTC.

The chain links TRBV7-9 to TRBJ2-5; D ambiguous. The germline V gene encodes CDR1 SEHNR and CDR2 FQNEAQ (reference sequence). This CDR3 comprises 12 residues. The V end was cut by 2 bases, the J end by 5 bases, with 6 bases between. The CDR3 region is CASSLNLETQYF. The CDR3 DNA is TGTGCCAGCAGCTTAAATTTGGAGACCCAGTACTTC.

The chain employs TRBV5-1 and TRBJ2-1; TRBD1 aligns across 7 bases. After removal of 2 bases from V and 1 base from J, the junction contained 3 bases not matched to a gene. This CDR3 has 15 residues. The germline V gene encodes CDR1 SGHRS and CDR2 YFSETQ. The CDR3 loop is CASSLRQGSYNEQFF. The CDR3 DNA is TGCGCCAGCAGCTTAAGACAGGGATCCTACAATGAGCAGTTCTTC.

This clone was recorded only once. This chain's CDR3 is CASGLGQGITDTQYF. CDR3 DNA: TGTGCTAGTGGTTTGGGACAGGGGATTACAGATACGCAGTATTTT. This chain links TRBV12-5 with TRBJ2-3, with 8 positions matching TRBD1. Germline V gene data show CDR1 as LGHNT and CDR2 as FRNRAP. V gave up 1 base and J gave up 3 bases; unmatched junction bases: 3. This CDR3 is built from 15 residues.

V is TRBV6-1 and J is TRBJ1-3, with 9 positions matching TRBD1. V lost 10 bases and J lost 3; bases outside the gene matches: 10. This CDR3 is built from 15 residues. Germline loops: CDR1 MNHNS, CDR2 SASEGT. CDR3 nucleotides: TGTGCCACCGGAACGGGACAGGGTATTGGAAACACCATATATTTT. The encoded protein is CATGTGQGIGNTIYF.

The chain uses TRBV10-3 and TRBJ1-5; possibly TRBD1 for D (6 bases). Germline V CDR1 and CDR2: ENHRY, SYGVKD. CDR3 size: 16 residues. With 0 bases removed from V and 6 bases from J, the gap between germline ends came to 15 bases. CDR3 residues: CAISESHLKGGQPQHF. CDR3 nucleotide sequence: TGTGCCATCAGTGAGTCGCACCTAAAGGGGGGTCAGCCCCAGCATTTT.

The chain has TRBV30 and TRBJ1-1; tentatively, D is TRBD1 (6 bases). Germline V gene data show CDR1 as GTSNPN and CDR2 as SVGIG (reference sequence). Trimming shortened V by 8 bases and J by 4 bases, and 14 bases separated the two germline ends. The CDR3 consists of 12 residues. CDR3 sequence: CAGHRDRTEAFF. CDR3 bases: TGTGCCGGACACAGGGATCGCACTGAAGCTTTCTTT.

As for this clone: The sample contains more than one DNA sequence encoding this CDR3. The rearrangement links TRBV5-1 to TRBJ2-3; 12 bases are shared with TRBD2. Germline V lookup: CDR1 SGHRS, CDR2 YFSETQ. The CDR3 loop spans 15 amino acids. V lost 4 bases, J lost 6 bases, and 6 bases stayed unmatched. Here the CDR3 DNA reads TGCGCCAGCAGCCCCGGACTAGCGGGGACGGATACGCAGTATTTT. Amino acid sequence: CASSPGLAGTDTQYF.

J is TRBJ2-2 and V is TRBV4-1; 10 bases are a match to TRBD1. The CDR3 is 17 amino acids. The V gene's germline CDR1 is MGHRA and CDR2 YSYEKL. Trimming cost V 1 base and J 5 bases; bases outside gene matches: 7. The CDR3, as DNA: TGCGCCAGCAGCCAAGGTGACAGGGGGCGTAAGACCGGGGAGCTGTTTTTT. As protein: CASSQGDRGRKTGELFF.

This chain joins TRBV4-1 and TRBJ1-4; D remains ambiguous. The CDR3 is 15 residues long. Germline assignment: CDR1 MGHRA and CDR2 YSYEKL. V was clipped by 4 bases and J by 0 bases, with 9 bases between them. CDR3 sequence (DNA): TGCGCCAGCAGCCCTTCGCCAGCAACTAATGAAAAACTGTTTTTT. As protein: CASSPSPATNEKLFF.